Below, 8 T cell receptor beta chains from the same sample are listed, as sequenced in a study of STAT5B mutations in CD4+ large granular lymphocyte leukemia. Clones were sequenced by immunoSEQ multiplex PCR, and TCRdb holds only the in-frame ones, with some missing. The sample shows roughly 30,000 clones, roughly three quarters of them seen only once. The sequencing sample was made of CD4+ T cells from blood buffy coats. All receptors come from a human donor in good health.

The chain has TRBV28 and TRBJ1-5, with 10 nucleotides matching TRBD1. Germline lookup yields CDR1 MDHEN and CDR2 SYDVKM. The CDR3 runs to 14 residues. The ends lost 7 bases at V and 10 bases at J; junction bases unmatched: 10. The CDR3 is CASIPGTGERPQHF. For the CDR3, the DNA is TGTGCCAGCATCCCCGGGACAGGGGAACGACCCCAGCATTTT. Complete variable domain (other parts from reference TRBV28 and TRBJ1-5): DVKVTQSSRYLVKRTGEKVFLECVQDMDHENMFWYRQDPGLGLRLIYFSYDVKMKEKGDIPEGYSVSREKKERFSLILESASTNQTSMYLCASIPGTGERPQHFGDGTRLSIL.

This clone was counted a single time. The V call is TRBV11-2, the J call TRBJ2-3, with D unclear. The CDR3 covers 14 residues. Germline CDR1 is SGHAT and CDR2 is FQNNGV. Trimming pared 5 bases from V and 4 bases from J, leaving 13 bases between. CDR3 coding DNA: TGTGCCAGCAGCACTAACCCGCCGGCAGATACGCAGTATTTT. It yields the protein CASSTNPPADTQYF.

The rearrangement joins TRBV5-1 to TRBJ2-1; weak D call: TRBD2 (7 bases). Trimming removed 10 bases at V and 4 bases at J, with 15 bases between. This CDR3 has 13 amino acids. Germline lookup yields CDR1 SGHRS and CDR2 YFSETQ. The CDR3 sequence: CASGGGLYNEQFF. CDR3 coding DNA: TGCGCCTCTGGCGGGGGCCTTTACAATGAGCAGTTCTTC.

The table lists this clone with a count of one. V is TRBV27 and J is TRBJ2-4; 7 nucleotides match TRBD2. The CDR3 extends over 14 amino acids. Germline V gene data show CDR1 as MNHEY and CDR2 as SMNVEV (reference sequence). V shed 3 bases and J 7 bases; nucleotides not matched to a gene: 6. The CDR3 sequence is CASSLRGGANIQYF. As DNA, the CDR3 is TGTGCCAGCAGTTTGCGGGGAGGGGCGAACATTCAGTACTTC.

This chain links TRBV28 with TRBJ2-7, with TRBD2 matching 9 bases. J lost 3 bases, V lost 3 bases, and 15 bases had no gene match. Germline loops: CDR1 MDHEN, CDR2 SYDVKM. The CDR3 extends over 18 amino acids. The CDR3, as DNA: TGTGCCAGCAGTTTTTCTGGGCTAGCGGGACCGGGGGGCTACGAGCAGTACTTC. It translates to CASSFSGLAGPGGYEQYF.

V gene TRBV5-1 combines with J gene TRBJ2-6, with 10 nucleotides matching TRBD1. Trimming at V came to 5 bases and at J to 0 bases, leaving 8 bases not matched to a gene. The CDR3 loop spans 18 amino acids. Germline assignment: CDR1 SGHRS and CDR2 YFSETQ. The CDR3: CASRSRTGGSSGANVLTF. The DNA of the CDR3 is TGCGCCAGCAGATCGCGGACAGGGGGGAGCTCTGGGGCCAACGTCCTGACTTTC.

The chain couples TRBV5-4 to TRBJ2-2; the match to TRBD2 covers 10 bases. The CDR3 covers 17 residues. V lost 4 bases to trimming and J lost 5 bases; unmatched junction nucleotides: 11. Germline loops: CDR1 SGHNT, CDR2 YYREEE (reference sequence). The chain's CDR3 is CASSKEASGSGTGELFF. The CDR3 bases are TGTGCCAGCAGCAAGGAGGCTAGCGGGAGTGGGACCGGGGAGCTGTTTTTT.

Turning to this clone: The same CDR3 can be traced to other DNA sequences in this sample. The V call is TRBV29-1, the J call TRBJ1-5; no definite D call. Between the trimmed V and J ends, which lost 4 bases and 2 bases, there was a span of 9 bases. This CDR3 spans 13 amino acids. Germline CDR1 SQVTM, CDR2 ANQGSEA. The CDR3: CSVANRGNQPQHF. Written as DNA, the CDR3 is TGCAGCGTTGCGAACCGGGGCAATCAGCCCCAGCATTTT. The full variable domain, completed using reference TRBV29-1 and TRBJ1-5, is SAVISQKPSRDICQRGTSLTIQCQVDSQVTMMFWYRQQPGQSLTLIATANQGSEATYESGFVIDKFPISRPNLTFSTLTVSNMSPEDSSIYLCSVANRGNQPQHFGDGTRLSIL.